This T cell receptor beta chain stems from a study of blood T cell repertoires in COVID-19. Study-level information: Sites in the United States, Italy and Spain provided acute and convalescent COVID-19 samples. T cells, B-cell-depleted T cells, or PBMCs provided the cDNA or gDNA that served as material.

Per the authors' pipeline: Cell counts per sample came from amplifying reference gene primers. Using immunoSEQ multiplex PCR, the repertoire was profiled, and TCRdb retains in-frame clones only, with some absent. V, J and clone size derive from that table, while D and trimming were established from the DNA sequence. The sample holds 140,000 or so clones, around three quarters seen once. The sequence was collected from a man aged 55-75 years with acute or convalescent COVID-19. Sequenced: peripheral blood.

CDR3: CASSFRVRSNTGELFF. CDR3 bases: TGTGCCAGCAGCTTCAGGGTCCGCTCGAACACCGGGGAGCTGTTTTTT. This chain uses TRBV5-8 with TRBJ2-2, with D possibly being TRBD1 (5 bases). This CDR3 contains 16 residues. V shed 2 bases and J shed 0 bases, with 11 bases lying between them. CDR1 and CDR2 (germline): SGHTS, YDEGEE.